Presented here are 26 T cell receptor beta chains from one specimen sequenced in a study of OX40 agonist ivuxolimab in advanced cancers. The method was immunoSEQ multiplex PCR; TCRdb's version includes in-frame clones alone and lacks a portion of them. This sample has fewer than 70,000 clones, with over 65% found just once. Source: CD4+ or CD8+ T cells sorted from blood, taken in a trial of the OX40 agonist ivuxolimab. These receptors originate from an adult with an advanced solid tumor such as melanoma, head and neck, liver or kidney cancer.

This clone was picked up many times. This chain links TRBV2 with TRBJ1-2; 7 positions agree with TRBD1. Germline CDR1 and CDR2: SNHLY and FYNNEI. V lost 6 bases and J lost 2; bases outside the gene matches: 3. This CDR3 spans 13 amino acids. CDR3 coding DNA: TGTGCCAGCAGCCCGACAGGGAACTATGGCTACACCTTC. It codes for CASSPTGNYGYTF.

The CDR3 loop reads CASSFLEPNEQFF. The DNA for the CDR3 is TGCGCCAGCAGCTTCTTGGAGCCCAATGAGCAGTTCTTC. The chain couples TRBV5-1 to TRBJ2-1; D is unclear. V gave up 2 bases and J gave up 6 bases, with 9 bases separating them. This CDR3 contains 13 residues. Germline CDR1 SGHRS, CDR2 YFSETQ.

This clone was counted a few times. This chain uses TRBV25-1 with TRBJ2-7, with 7 bases identical to TRBD1. This CDR3 comprises 13 residues. CDR1 and CDR2 from the germline V gene are MGHDK and SYGVNS. With V trimmed by 6 bases and J by 2 bases, 4 bases remained unmatched. CDR3 region: CASRKGQTYEQYF. Here the CDR3 DNA reads TGTGCCAGCAGGAAGGGACAGACCTACGAGCAGTACTTC.

This sequence joins TRBV5-1 and TRBJ2-7; D uncertain. This CDR3 spans 14 amino acids. Germline lookup yields CDR1 SGHRS and CDR2 YFSETQ. Trimming cost V 5 bases and J 3 bases, with 15 bases left between them. CDR3 sequence reads: CASRPGISYYEQYF. CDR3 bases: TGCGCCAGCAGACCTGGGATCAGCTACTACGAGCAGTACTTC.

This clone was counted a few times. The CDR3 DNA is TGTGCCAGCTCACCGGAGTCGACCTACGAGCAGTACTTC. It specifies CASSPESTYEQYF. The chain is built from TRBV18 and TRBJ2-7; D is unclear. Germline-derived CDR1 and CDR2 are KGHSH and LQKENI. CDR3 size: 13 residues. Trimming shortened V by 3 bases and J by 2 bases, and 8 bases separated the two germline ends. Filled out from reference TRBV18 and TRBJ2-7, the complete variable domain reads NAGVMQNPRHLVRRRGQEARLRCSPMKGHSHVYWYRQLPEEGLKFMVYLQKENIIDESGMPKERFSAEFPKEGPSILRIQQVVRGDSAAYFCASSPESTYEQYFGPGTRLTVT.

V and J are TRBV9 and TRBJ1-2; D is unclear. Trimming took off 3 bases at V and 1 base at J, with 13 bases between the two ends. Germline lookup yields CDR1 SGDLS and CDR2 YYNGEE. The CDR3 runs 15 residues. CDR3 loop: CASSGSGRLNYGYTF. The CDR3 coding sequence is TGTGCCAGCAGCGGGTCGGGCAGACTTAACTATGGCTACACCTTC.

This chain joins TRBV30 and TRBJ2-7; the match to TRBD1 covers 8 bases. With 3 bases clipped from V and 6 bases from J, the junction kept 10 bases outside the gene matches. The germline V gene encodes CDR1 GTSNPN and CDR2 SVGIG (reference sequence). This CDR3 is built from 14 residues. The CDR3 coding sequence is TGTGCCTGGAGAAGTACGACAGGGGATGGCGAGCAGTACTTC. It specifies CAWRSTTGDGEQYF.

CDR3 protein: CASSLGRGREKLFF. DNA of the CDR3: TGTGCCAGCAGCTTAGGCAGGGGCCGTGAAAAACTGTTTTTT. The genes are TRBV7-9 and TRBJ1-4, with a tentative D call TRBD1 (6 bases). The CDR3 length is 14 residues. Germline V gene lookup returns CDR1 SEHNR and CDR2 FQNEAQ (reference sequence). Between the trimmed V and J ends, which lost 1 base and 7 bases, there was a span of 10 bases.

J is TRBJ1-1 and V is TRBV5-8; TRBD1 might be the D (5 bases). Trimming removed 4 bases from V and 1 base from J, with 14 bases in between. Germline V lookup: CDR1 SGHTS, CDR2 YDEGEE. CDR3 length: 15 amino acids. Here the CDR3 DNA reads TGTGCCAGCAGCACAGGCACCTCTGGGAACACTGAAGCTTTCTTT. Amino acid sequence: CASSTGTSGNTEAFF. The complete variable domain, with remaining parts taken from reference TRBV5-8 and TRBJ1-1, reads EAGVTQSPTHLIKTRGQQATLRCSPISGHTSVYWYQQALGLGLQFLLWYDEGEERNRGNFPPRFSGRQFPNYSSELNVNALELEDSALYLCASSTGTSGNTEAFFGQGTRLTVV.

The J gene is TRBJ2-7, the V gene TRBV2, with D possibly matching TRBD1 (5 bases). V shed 5 bases and J shed 5 bases, with 16 bases lying between them. The CDR3 spans 14 residues. CDR1 is SNHLY and CDR2 is FYNNEI in the germline V gene. In nucleotides, the CDR3 is TGTGCCAGCAGTTCATTTGACAGTAGGGACGAGCAGTACTTC. It encodes CASSSFDSRDEQYF. The complete variable domain, with remaining parts taken from reference TRBV2 and TRBJ2-7, reads EPEVTQTPSHQVTQMGQEVILRCVPISNHLYFYWYRQILGQKVEFLVSFYNNEISEKSEIFDDQFSVERPDGSNFTLKIRSTKLEDSAMYFCASSSFDSRDEQYFGPGTRLTVT.

The V and J genes are TRBV21-1 and TRBJ1-2; the table's D call TRBD1 went unverified against the DNA. TRBV21-1 is given as a pseudogene. This CDR3 is built from 12 residues. CDR3 coding DNA: TGTGCCAGCAGCAAGACAGTAAATGGCTACACCTTC. Translated, it gives CASSKTVNGYTF.

The chain has TRBV11-2 and TRBJ2-1; the D gene could be TRBD1 or TRBD2 (5 bases each). The CDR3 runs to 16 residues. The germline V and J ends were trimmed by 5 bases and 5 bases, with 19 bases remaining between them. Germline V gene sequence: CDR1 SGHAT, CDR2 FQNNGV. As DNA, the CDR3 is TGTGCCAGCAGCCCCCCTCCCGGGACCATCAACAATGAGCAGTTCTTC. Its protein product is CASSPPPGTINNEQFF.

V is TRBV9 and J is TRBJ1-5, with D maybe TRBD1 (6 bases). Trimming shortened V by 2 bases and J by 7 bases, and 10 bases separated the two germline ends. Germline values: CDR1 SGDLS, CDR2 YYNGEE. This CDR3 region has 13 residues. CDR3: CASSVEGHQPQHF. The DNA of the CDR3 is TGTGCCAGCAGCGTCGAGGGACACCAGCCCCAGCATTTT.

The chain uses TRBV7-2 and TRBJ2-5; 8 bases agree with TRBD1. The end of the DNA aligns better with TRBJ2-7, so the J call may be wrong. The CDR3 extends over 16 amino acids. Germline assignment: CDR1 SGHTA and CDR2 FQGNSA. CDR3 loop: CASSPTGQAVYYEQYF. The CDR3 nucleotides read TGTGCCAGCAGCCCGACGGGACAGGCGGTGTACTACGAGCAGTACTTC.

This clone was counted a few times. J is TRBJ1-2 and V is TRBV6-6; D is unclear. The CDR3 runs 9 residues. V was pared by 0 bases and J by 13 bases, with 3 bases between. CDR1 is MNHNY and CDR2 is SVGAGI in the germline V gene (reference sequence). The chain's CDR3 is CASSYSCTF. In nucleotides, the CDR3 is TGTGCCAGCAGTTACTCGTGCACCTTC.

V gene TRBV25-1 combines with J gene TRBJ2-5; 8 bases agree with TRBD2. CDR1 is MGHDK and CDR2 is SYGVNS in the germline V gene. With 3 bases clipped from V and 2 bases from J, the junction kept 5 bases outside the gene matches. The CDR3 loop spans 15 amino acids. The CDR3 reads CASSDPASGQETQYF. The CDR3 bases are TGTGCCAGCAGTGACCCCGCTAGCGGGCAAGAGACCCAGTACTTC.

This clone was seen once. The chain links TRBV7-2 to TRBJ2-7; D is perhaps TRBD1 or TRBD2 (6 bases each). From germline, CDR1 is SGHTA and CDR2 FQGNSA. V was pared by 4 bases and J by 9 bases, with 16 bases between. The CDR3 has 13 residues. CDR3 sequence (DNA): TGTGCCAGCAGCTCCCGTAGGGGGGAGCCGCAGTACTTC. Amino acids: CASSSRRGEPQYF.

The chain joins TRBV5-4 to TRBJ1-4, with D possibly TRBD1 on 5 matching bases. The CDR3 totals 16 residues. V was shortened by 4 bases and J by 5 bases, with 18 bases between the two germline ends. Germline-derived CDR1 and CDR2 are SGHNT and YYREEE (reference sequence). The DNA of the CDR3 is TGTGCCAGCAGCGCCGAGGCCGGGACTGGAAATGAAAAACTGTTTTTT. Amino acid sequence: CASSAEAGTGNEKLFF.

The V gene is TRBV14, the J gene TRBJ2-7, with D possibly TRBD2 on 6 matching bases. The CDR3 is 15 residues long. Germline V gene data show CDR1 as SGHDN and CDR2 as FVKESK. V gave up 0 bases and J gave up 6 bases, with 15 bases separating them. CDR3 nucleotide sequence: TGTGCCAGCAGCCAAGATTGGGCCTACGGGGGCGAGCAGTACTTC. Translating gives CASSQDWAYGGEQYF.

The gene calls are TRBV29-1 and TRBJ2-1, with a weak D call TRBD1 (6 bases). There are 12 residues in the CDR3. V was pared by 4 bases and J by 8 bases, with 12 bases between. Germline CDR1 reads SQVTM; CDR2 reads ANQGSEA. CDR3 sequence: CSVVTNRDEQFF. CDR3 in DNA: TGCAGCGTTGTGACTAACAGGGATGAGCAGTTCTTC.

The genes are TRBV7-9 and TRBJ2-7; D remains ambiguous. The CDR3 totals 14 residues. Trimming left V 0 bases short and J 3 bases short, with 9 bases between. Germline V lookup: CDR1 SEHNR, CDR2 FQNEAQ (reference sequence). The CDR3 bases are TGTGCCAGCAGCTTAGCGGGTGTGGACTACGAGCAGTACTTC. Protein sequence: CASSLAGVDYEQYF.

V gene TRBV7-6 combines with J gene TRBJ2-3, with D unclear. V lost 5 bases, J lost 1 base, and 19 bases lay in between. This CDR3 region has 17 residues. Germline V gene lookup returns CDR1 SGHVS and CDR2 FNYEAQ. The CDR3 spells CASSNPFAPEGTDTQYF. For the CDR3, the DNA is TGTGCCAGCAGCAACCCCTTTGCCCCTGAGGGCACAGATACGCAGTATTTT.

The genes are TRBV5-1 and TRBJ2-6; possible D gene TRBD2, 5 bases. V shed 4 bases and J shed 2 bases, with 10 bases lying between them. From germline, CDR1 is SGHRS and CDR2 YFSETQ. CDR3 length: 15 amino acids. CDR3 bases: TGCGCCAGCAGCCCGATGAGGGCTGGGGCCAACGTCCTGACTTTC. Its protein is CASSPMRAGANVLTF. Full variable domain (rest looked up from reference TRBV5-1 and TRBJ2-6): KAGVTQTPRYLIKTRGQQVTLSCSPISGHRSVSWYQQTPGQGLQFLFEYFSETQRNKGNFPGRFSGRQFSNSRSEMNVSTLELGDSALYLCASSPMRAGANVLTFGAGSRLTVL.

The chain is built from TRBV5-6 and TRBJ2-7; D possibly corresponds to TRBD1 (6 bases). V was shortened by 4 bases and J by 2 bases, with 16 bases between the two germline ends. CDR1 is SGHDT, CDR2 YYEEEE, per germline. The CDR3 contains 15 residues. The CDR3 coding sequence is TGTGCCAGCAGCCGTGGGACAACCTCTACCTACGAGCAGTACTTC. This translates into CASSRGTTSTYEQYF.

Sample share makes this clone hyperexpanded. The chain combines TRBV30 with TRBJ1-1, with D possibly matching TRBD1 (6 bases). This CDR3 comprises 13 residues. Germline values: CDR1 GTSNPN, CDR2 SVGIG (reference sequence). Trimming removed 0 bases at V and 5 bases at J, with 10 bases between. The CDR3 nucleotides are TGTGCCTGGAGTGTACTAGGGGGGACTGAAGCTTTCTTT. This gives the protein CAWSVLGGTEAFF.

This chain links TRBV7-2 with TRBJ2-1; TRBD2 matches at 8 bases. Looked up from germline, CDR1 is SGHTA and CDR2 is FQGNSA. The J segment lost 7 bases and the V segment lost 0 bases, leaving 5 bases of the junction unmatched. The CDR3 contains 15 residues. Written as DNA, the CDR3 is TGTGCCAGCAGCTTAGCTAGCGGGGTTGAAAATGAGCAGTTCTTC. This gives the protein CASSLASGVENEQFF.